The rows below give T cell receptor beta chains drawn from one sample of a study of blood T cell repertoires in COVID-19. Assay: immunoSEQ multiplex PCR; the TCRdb copy retains only in-frame clones and omits some. The sample lists about 170,000 clones, 85% seen once, with 3% to 3.5% in the top ten. The sequenced sample consisted of peripheral blood. The receptors were gathered from a human donor with acute or convalescent COVID-19. The donor label of this sample is uncertain. Both conserved end residues are part of each CDR3. Fields, in order: clone size, D gene, J gene, V gene, CDR3 DNA, CDR3 protein. The D gene is left open where the match is weak. Clone size appears in some rows only: once, few, many, or a class for an expanded clone.

size: .; D: TRBD2; J: TRBJ2-3; V: TRBV7-7; DNA: TGTGCCAGCAGCTCGGGACTAGCGGGCACAGATACGCAGTATTTT; CDR3: CASSSGLAGTDTQYF
size: .; D: .; J: TRBJ2-5; V: TRBV3-1/TRBV3-2; DNA: TGTGCCAGCAGCCCTCTTAGCGCGGAGACCCAGTACTTC; CDR3: CASSPLSAETQYF
size: .; D: TRBD2; J: TRBJ2-1; V: TRBV28; DNA: TGTGCCGGTGGCGGGGGAGACTCCTCCTACAATGAGCAGTTCTTC; CDR3: CAGGGGDSSYNEQFF
size: .; D: TRBD2; J: TRBJ2-3; V: TRBV10-3; DNA: TGTGCCATCAGTGCGCTAGCGGGGGGCACAGATACGCAGTATTTT; CDR3: CAISALAGGTDTQYF
size: .; D: .; J: TRBJ1-3; V: TRBV6-5; DNA: TGTGCCACCAAGGAGAGCGGCGGGGGAAACACCATATATTTT; CDR3: CATKESGGGNTIYF
size: .; D: TRBD2; J: TRBJ2-3; V: TRBV11-2; DNA: TGTGCCAGCAGGAGAGAGGTAGCGGGGGCGGGGGATACGCAGTATTTT; CDR3: CASRREVAGAGDTQYF
size: .; D: TRBD1; J: TRBJ2-4; V: TRBV3-1/TRBV3-2; DNA: TGTGCCAGCAGCCCGTGGACAGGGCTAGCCAAAAACATTCAGTACTTC; CDR3: CASSPWTGLAKNIQYF
size: .; D: TRBD2; J: TRBJ2-5; V: TRBV27; DNA: TGTGCCAGCAGTTTAGGAATAGCGGGGGGCCGGGGGGAGACCCAGTACTTC; CDR3: CASSLGIAGGRGETQYF
size: few; D: .; J: TRBJ1-2; V: TRBV29-1; DNA: TGCAGCGTTGAGACGGGGGGCCGTGGCTACACCTTC; CDR3: CSVETGGRGYTF
size: .; D: TRBD1; J: TRBJ1-2; V: TRBV19; DNA: TGTGCCAGTAGTCCCGGACAGGGGAGTGGCTATGGCTACACCTTC; CDR3: CASSPGQGSGYGYTF
size: .; D: TRBD1; J: TRBJ2-7; V: TRBV7-9; DNA: TGTGCCAGCAGCTTAAAGGGACAGGGGCGCTACGAGCAGTACTTC; CDR3: CASSLKGQGRYEQYF
size: .; D: .; J: TRBJ1-3; V: TRBV3-1/TRBV3-2; DNA: TGTGCCAGCAGCCCCTTCCACCAGGGAACTGGAAACACCATATATTTT; CDR3: CASSPFHQGTGNTIYF
size: .; D: .; J: TRBJ2-7; V: TRBV7-2; DNA: TGTGCCAGCAGCTTGGGCCGCTCCTACGAGCAGTACTTC; CDR3: CASSLGRSYEQYF
size: .; D: .; J: TRBJ1-2; V: TRBV29-1; DNA: TGCAGCGTCGAACCATCGGGGGGCCCCCTTATAGGCTATGGCTACACCTTC; CDR3: CSVEPSGGPLIGYGYTF
size: .; D: TRBD1; J: TRBJ1-1; V: TRBV10-1; DNA: TGCGCCAGCAGTGAAGGGGGCAGACCCTCCGAAGCTTTCTTT; CDR3: CASSEGGRPSEAFF
size: .; D: TRBD1; J: TRBJ1-1; V: TRBV19; DNA: TGTGCCAGTAGTAGGGACAGGGGGACTGAAGCTTTCTTT; CDR3: CASSRDRGTEAFF
size: .; D: .; J: TRBJ1-2; V: TRBV12-3/TRBV12-4; DNA: TGTGCCAGCTGGGGGGACTCTAACTATGGCTACACCTTC; CDR3: CASWGDSNYGYTF
size: .; D: TRBD1; J: TRBJ1-1; V: TRBV29-1; DNA: TGCAGCGTTGACCTCCGGACAGGGGAAGGGGCTTTCTTT; CDR3: CSVDLRTGEGAFF
size: .; D: .; J: TRBJ1-1; V: TRBV6-6; DNA: TGTGCCAGCAGTGGAAACAGGGCTTTCTTT; CDR3: CASSGNRAFF
size: .; D: .; J: TRBJ2-1; V: TRBV6-5; DNA: TGTGCCAGCAGTTACGGGGTACAGGCAGGTGAGCAGTTCTTC; CDR3: CASSYGVQAGEQFF
size: .; D: .; J: TRBJ1-1; V: TRBV19; DNA: TGTGCCAGTAGTATAGGAGGGGGTTGGAACACTGAAGCTTTCTTT; CDR3: CASSIGGGWNTEAFF
size: .; D: .; J: TRBJ1-2; V: TRBV11-3; DNA: TGTGCCAGCAGCTTAGCTGGGGCAAACTATGGCTACACCTTC; CDR3: CASSLAGANYGYTF
size: .; D: .; J: TRBJ1-2; V: TRBV20-1; DNA: TGCAGTGCCCCGGAGGGCTATGGCTACACCTTC; CDR3: CSAPEGYGYTF
size: .; D: TRBD1; J: TRBJ1-2; V: TRBV19; DNA: TGTGCCAGTAGTAAACCAGGGGCAGGGGGCGGAAACTACACCTTC; CDR3: CASSKPGAGGGNYTF
size: .; D: .; J: TRBJ2-3; V: TRBV24-1; DNA: TGTGCCACCAGTGATCCCCGGGTGAGGTGGACGCAGTATTTT; CDR3: CATSDPRVRWTQYF
size: .; D: .; J: TRBJ1-5; V: TRBV11-3; DNA: TGTGCCAGCAGCCCTGACCCGGGACAAGGCCCTTATAGCAATCAGCCCCAGCATTTT; CDR3: CASSPDPGQGPYSNQPQHF
size: .; D: TRBD1; J: TRBJ1-4; V: TRBV5-1; DNA: TGCGCCAGCAGCCCGACAGGGCCGAGTGAAAAACTGTTTTTT; CDR3: CASSPTGPSEKLFF
size: .; D: .; J: TRBJ1-1; V: TRBV7-9; DNA: TGTGCCAGCAGTTATACGGGACAAGCGAACACTGAAGCTTTCTTT; CDR3: CASSYTGQANTEAFF
size: .; D: TRBD1; J: TRBJ1-4; V: TRBV7-3; DNA: TGTGCCAGCAGCTTAATTCGGACAGGGGGAAATGAAAAACTGTTTTTT; CDR3: CASSLIRTGGNEKLFF
size: .; D: TRBD1; J: TRBJ1-1; V: TRBV13; DNA: TGTGCCAGCAGCTCTTTTAGGACAGGGTTTCGGATGAACACTGAAGCTTTCTTT; CDR3: CASSSFRTGFRMNTEAFF
size: .; D: .; J: TRBJ1-1; V: TRBV5-1; DNA: TGCGCCAGCAGCTTGGATGGTCCAGGGAACACTGAAGCTTTCTTT; CDR3: CASSLDGPGNTEAFF
size: .; D: TRBD2; J: TRBJ2-7; V: TRBV30; DNA: TGTGCCTGGAGTGGGACTAGCGGGGGTTACGAGCAGTACTTC; CDR3: CAWSGTSGGYEQYF
size: .; D: TRBD1; J: TRBJ1-2; V: TRBV3-1/TRBV3-2; DNA: TGTGCCAGCCGACAGGGGAACTATGGCTACACCTTC; CDR3: CASRQGNYGYTF
size: .; D: TRBD1; J: TRBJ1-4; V: TRBV5-1; DNA: TGCGCCAGCAGCGGGACAGGGGGCGTGGGTGAAAAACTGTTTTTT; CDR3: CASSGTGGVGEKLFF
size: .; D: TRBD2; J: TRBJ2-1; V: TRBV7-3; DNA: TGTGCCAGCAGCTTAACTGGGCTAGCGGTATCAAATGAGCAGTTCTTC; CDR3: CASSLTGLAVSNEQFF
size: .; D: .; J: TRBJ1-1; V: TRBV19; DNA: TGTGCCAGTAGCCGCGGGGGGGGTAAGGAACTGAACACTGAAGCTTTCTTT; CDR3: CASSRGGGKELNTEAFF
size: .; D: TRBD1; J: TRBJ2-7; V: TRBV18; DNA: TGTGCCAGCTCACTCGGACAGGCCACCACCTACGAGCAGTACTTC; CDR3: CASSLGQATTYEQYF
size: .; D: TRBD1; J: TRBJ2-1; V: TRBV4-2; DNA: TGTGCCAGCAGCAACCGACAGGGGGATGAGCAGTTCTTC; CDR3: CASSNRQGDEQFF
size: .; D: .; J: TRBJ2-1; V: TRBV11-3; DNA: TGTGCCAGCAGCTTAGGGGGTGCGGGGGCCTCCTACAATGAGCAGTTCTTC; CDR3: CASSLGGAGASYNEQFF
size: .; D: .; J: TRBJ2-5; V: TRBV24-1; DNA: TGTGCCACCAGTGACCCGACTAGAGGAAAGACCCAGTACTTC; CDR3: CATSDPTRGKTQYF
size: .; D: .; J: TRBJ1-4; V: TRBV24-1; DNA: TGTGCCACCAGTGATCCCTCGGGAGGGACTTCTGAAAAACTGTTTTTT; CDR3: CATSDPSGGTSEKLFF
size: .; D: .; J: TRBJ2-7; V: TRBV7-2; DNA: TGTGCCAGCAGCCCGGCGGCTTTCCTAGAGCAGTACTTC; CDR3: CASSPAAFLEQYF
size: .; D: .; J: TRBJ2-6; V: TRBV18; DNA: TGTGCCAGCTCACCAATATTGAGCGGCGACGGGGCCAACGTCCTGACTTTC; CDR3: CASSPILSGDGANVLTF
size: .; D: TRBD1; J: TRBJ2-5; V: TRBV7-2; DNA: TGTGCCAGCAGCTTCGACAGGGGTGAGACCCAGTACTTC; CDR3: CASSFDRGETQYF
size: .; D: TRBD1; J: TRBJ2-1; V: TRBV10-1; DNA: TGCGCCAGCAGTGAGATGGGACAGGAAGACAATGAGCAGTTCTTC; CDR3: CASSEMGQEDNEQFF
size: .; D: .; J: TRBJ1-5; V: TRBV4-1; DNA: TGCGCCAGCAGCCAAAGGGACACCACCCAGGGCCAGCCCCAGCATTTT; CDR3: CASSQRDTTQGQPQHF
size: few; D: TRBD1; J: TRBJ1-2; V: TRBV19; DNA: TGTGCCAGTAGTCCCAGTAGCGGCAGGGGGATGCGGATAGTCTATGGCTACACCTTC; CDR3: CASSPSSGRGMRIVYGYTF
size: .; D: .; J: TRBJ2-1; V: TRBV7-7; DNA: TGTGCCAGCAGCCCGACAGCCGGGAATGAGCAGTTCTTC; CDR3: CASSPTAGNEQFF
size: .; D: TRBD1; J: TRBJ1-4; V: TRBV10-2; DNA: TGCGCCAGTGCTGTACAGGGGGCGAGTGGTAGAAAACTGTTTTTT; CDR3: CASAVQGASGRKLFF